The rows below give T cell receptor beta chains drawn from one sample of a study of T cell responses to AZD1222 COVID-19 vaccine. Only in-frame clones appear in the TCRdb table, and some are missing; sequencing was by immunoSEQ multiplex PCR. The sample has 130,000 or so clones, about 90% seen once. The sequences come from peripheral blood, collected 28 days after the second dose of the MenACWY control vaccine. The receptors stem from an adult who received the MenACWY meningococcal vaccine as a control. Both conserved end residues are part of each CDR3. Fields, in order: J gene, D gene, V gene, clone size, CDR3 protein, CDR3 DNA. The D gene is left open where the match is weak. Not every row has a clone size; where given, it reads once, few, many or a size class.

TRBJ1-6 - TRBV27 - CASSPPVREYNSPLHF TGTGCCAGCAGTCCGCCGGTCCGGGAATATAATTCACCCCTCCACTTT
TRBJ1-2 TRBD1 TRBV28 - CASRTGVYGYTF TGTGCCAGCAGGACAGGGGTTTATGGCTACACCTTC
TRBJ1-2 - TRBV29-1 - CSVTTGMAYGYTF TGCAGCGTCACCACAGGGATGGCCTATGGCTACACCTTC
TRBJ2-1 - TRBV13 - CASSLGQNYNEQFF TGTGCCAGCAGCTTAGGCCAGAACTACAATGAGCAGTTCTTC
TRBJ2-7 - TRBV11-2 - CASSLDMNEQYF TGTGCCAGCAGCTTAGATATGAACGAGCAGTACTTC
TRBJ1-1 TRBD1 TRBV7-9 - CASSRDSLMNTEAFF TGTGCCAGCAGCCGGGACAGTCTCATGAACACTGAAGCTTTCTTT
TRBJ1-4 - TRBV9 - CASSDDTATNEKLFF TGTGCCAGCAGCGATGACACCGCAACTAATGAAAAACTGTTTTTT
TRBJ2-1 TRBD2 TRBV5-4 few CASSLGLAALSHNEQFF TGTGCCAGCAGCTTAGGACTAGCGGCTCTTTCCCACAATGAGCAGTTCTTC
TRBJ2-7 TRBD1 TRBV2 - CASNGQGLGEQYF TGTGCCAGCAACGGACAGGGCCTGGGCGAGCAGTACTTC
TRBJ1-2 TRBD1 TRBV25-1 - CASSDGQGYGYTF TGTGCCAGCAGTGATGGACAGGGGTATGGCTACACCTTC
TRBJ2-5 TRBD2 TRBV6-2/TRBV6-3 once CASSYVGLAGGGKTQYF TGTGCCAGCAGTTACGTTGGACTAGCGGGGGGGGGTAAGACCCAGTACTTC
TRBJ2-3 - TRBV6-4 - CASSDQRTDTQYF TGTGCCAGCAGTGATCAACGCACAGATACGCAGTATTTT
TRBJ1-2 - TRBV28 - CASTGVNYGYTF TGTGCCAGCACAGGGGTCAACTATGGCTACACCTTC
TRBJ2-3 TRBD2 TRBV9 - CASSEQLAGWADTQYF TGTGCCAGCAGCGAACAACTAGCGGGGTGGGCAGATACGCAGTATTTT
TRBJ1-2 - TRBV28 - CASSLSVRGDGYTF TGTGCCAGCAGTTTATCGGTCAGGGGAGATGGCTACACCTTC
TRBJ2-5 TRBD2 TRBV2 - CASSSGTSGSETQYF TGTGCCAGCAGCTCCGGGACTAGCGGGAGCGAGACCCAGTACTTC
TRBJ1-1 - TRBV29-1 - CSVGVGANTEAFF TGCAGCGTTGGAGTGGGGGCGAACACTGAAGCTTTCTTT
TRBJ2-7 - TRBV7-3 - CASSPAPGGAYEQYF TGTGCCAGCAGCCCGGCACCGGGGGGCGCCTACGAGCAGTACTTC
TRBJ1-1 - TRBV25-1 - CASSEFNTEAFF TGTGCCAGCAGTGAATTCAACACTGAAGCTTTCTTT
TRBJ1-3 TRBD1 TRBV10-3 - CAISESTRRQGDAGNTIYF TGTGCCATCAGTGAGTCGACCAGGAGACAGGGGGATGCTGGAAACACCATATATTTT
TRBJ2-6 - TRBV6-5 once CASTPSPGANVLTF TGTGCCAGCACCCCCAGCCCTGGGGCCAACGTCCTGACTTTC
TRBJ2-2 - TRBV24-1 - CATSDPEYTGELFF TGTGCCACCAGTGACCCCGAATACACCGGGGAGTTGTTTTTT
TRBJ2-2 - TRBV11-1 - CASSLRQTYTGELFF TGTGCCAGCAGCTTAAGACAGACGTACACCGGGGAGCTGTTTTTT
TRBJ2-7 TRBD1 TRBV9 few CASSVGLTGPYEQYF TGTGCCAGCAGCGTAGGCTTGACAGGGCCCTACGAGCAGTACTTC
TRBJ2-3 TRBD1 TRBV5-1 - CASSLAGTGFTDTQYF TGCGCCAGCAGCTTGGCCGGGACAGGGTTCACAGATACGCAGTATTTT
TRBJ2-2 TRBD2 TRBV18 - CASSRTSGGTGELFF TGTGCCAGCTCGCGGACTAGCGGGGGTACCGGGGAGCTGTTTTTT
TRBJ2-3 TRBD2 TRBV20-1 - CSASDPGGGSF TGCAGTGCTAGCGACCCTGGCGGGGGGTCTTTT
TRBJ1-2 TRBD1 TRBV28 - CASSPTGTNYGYTF TGTGCCAGCAGTCCGACAGGGACTAACTATGGCTACACCTTC
TRBJ1-4 - TRBV28 - CASKTGGNEKLFF TGTGCCAGCAAAACGGGAGGTAATGAAAAACTGTTTTTT
TRBJ2-7 TRBD1 TRBV19 - CASSKEGQGFYEQYF TGTGCCAGTAGCAAAGAGGGACAGGGGTTCTACGAGCAGTACTTC
TRBJ1-2 TRBD1 TRBV7-2 - CASSLSDRVIFGYTF TGTGCCAGCAGCTTATCGGACAGGGTGATTTTTGGCTACACCTTC
TRBJ1-2 - TRBV27 once CASSLFGGAYGYTF TGTGCCAGCAGTTTATTTGGGGGGGCCTATGGCTACACCTTC
TRBJ2-7 - TRBV29-1 - CSVAEGSYEQYF TGCAGCGTGGCGGAGGGGTCCTACGAGCAGTACTTC
TRBJ2-1 - TRBV12-5 - CASGVLEQFF TGTGCTAGTGGGGTCCTTGAGCAGTTCTTC
TRBJ2-5 TRBD1 TRBV15 - CATSTYRGTQETQYF TGTGCCACCAGCACATACAGGGGCACCCAAGAGACCCAGTACTTC
TRBJ1-2 TRBD1 TRBV6-5 - CASSYQRTGGGYGYTF TGTGCCAGCAGTTACCAGAGAACAGGGGGGGGCTATGGCTACACCTTC
TRBJ2-3 TRBD2 TRBV3-1/TRBV3-2 - CASSQESRLAGLTDTQYF TGTGCCAGCAGCCAAGAGAGCAGACTAGCGGGGCTTACAGATACGCAGTATTTT
TRBJ1-2 TRBD1 TRBV28 - CASSRTGRDGYTF TGTGCCAGCAGCCGGACAGGTCGCGATGGCTACACCTTC
TRBJ2-7 - TRBV7-2 once CASSSAGDSSYEQYF TGTGCCAGCAGCTCAGCCGGGGATAGCTCCTACGAGCAGTACTTC
TRBJ2-5 TRBD2 TRBV10-1 - CASSEGLAGGQATQYF TGCGCCAGCAGTGAGGGACTAGCGGGGGGCCAAGCGACCCAGTACTTC
TRBJ2-3 - TRBV3-1/TRBV3-2 - CASSQDPRSSTDTQYF TGTGCCAGCAGCCAAGATCCCAGGTCGAGCACAGATACGCAGTATTTT
TRBJ1-5 - TRBV27 - CASSLQGSGNQPQHF TGTGCCAGCAGTTTGCAGGGGTCGGGCAATCAGCCCCAGCATTTT
TRBJ2-1 - TRBV29-1 - CSVHGQTLTSEQFF TGCAGCGTCCACGGACAGACCCTAACTTCTGAGCAGTTCTTC
TRBJ2-7 TRBD2 TRBV7-6 - CASSLGPGRTSGYEQYF TGTGCCAGCAGCTTAGGCCCAGGGAGGACTAGCGGCTACGAGCAGTACTTC
TRBJ1-2 - TRBV11-2 - CASSLDVAGTYGYTF TGTGCCAGCAGCTTAGATGTCGCAGGGACCTATGGCTACACCTTC
TRBJ2-1 - TRBV14 - CASSQDRRGTTYNEQFF TGTGCCAGCAGCCAAGATAGGCGGGGCACGACCTACAATGAGCAGTTCTTC